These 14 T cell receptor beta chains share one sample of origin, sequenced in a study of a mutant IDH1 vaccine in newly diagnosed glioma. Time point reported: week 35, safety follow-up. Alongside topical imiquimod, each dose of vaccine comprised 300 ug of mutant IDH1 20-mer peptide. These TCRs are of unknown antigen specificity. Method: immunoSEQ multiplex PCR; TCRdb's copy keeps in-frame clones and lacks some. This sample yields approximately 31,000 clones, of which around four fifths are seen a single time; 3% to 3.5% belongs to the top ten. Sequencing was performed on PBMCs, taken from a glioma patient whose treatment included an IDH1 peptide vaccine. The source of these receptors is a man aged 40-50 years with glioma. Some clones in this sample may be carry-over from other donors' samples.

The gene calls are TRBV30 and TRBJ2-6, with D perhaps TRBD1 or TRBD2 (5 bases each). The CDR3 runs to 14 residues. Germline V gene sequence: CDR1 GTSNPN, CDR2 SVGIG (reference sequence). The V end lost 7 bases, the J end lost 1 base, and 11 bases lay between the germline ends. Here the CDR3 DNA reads TGTGCCTCGGGACCCCTTTCTGGGGCCAACGTCCTGACTTTC. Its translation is CASGPLSGANVLTF.

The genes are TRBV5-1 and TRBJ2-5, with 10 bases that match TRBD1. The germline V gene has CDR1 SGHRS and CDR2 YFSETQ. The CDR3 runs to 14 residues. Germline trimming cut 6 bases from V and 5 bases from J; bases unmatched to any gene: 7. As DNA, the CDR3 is TGCGCCAGCAACCCGACAGGGGGCTGGGAGACCCAGTACTTC. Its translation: CASNPTGGWETQYF.

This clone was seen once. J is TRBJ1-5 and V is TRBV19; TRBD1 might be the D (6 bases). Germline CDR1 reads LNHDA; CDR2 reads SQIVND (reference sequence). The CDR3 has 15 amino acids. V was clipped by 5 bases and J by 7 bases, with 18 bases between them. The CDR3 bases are TGTGCCAGTAGTTTGAACCGGGACACCGGACAGCCCCAGCATTTT. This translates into CASSLNRDTGQPQHF.

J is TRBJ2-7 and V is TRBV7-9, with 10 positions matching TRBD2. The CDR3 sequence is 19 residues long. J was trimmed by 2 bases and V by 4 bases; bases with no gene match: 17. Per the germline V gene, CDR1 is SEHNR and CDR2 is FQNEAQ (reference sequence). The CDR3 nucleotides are TGTGCCAGCAGCTCCCAAGGACATAAGGCGGGACTAGCGCCCTACGAGCAGTACTTC. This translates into CASSSQGHKAGLAPYEQYF.

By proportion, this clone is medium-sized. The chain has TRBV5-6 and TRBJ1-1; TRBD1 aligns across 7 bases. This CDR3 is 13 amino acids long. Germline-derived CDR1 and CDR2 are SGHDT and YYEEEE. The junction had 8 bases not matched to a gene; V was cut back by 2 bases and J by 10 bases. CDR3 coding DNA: TGTGCCAGCAGCTTCCACTCGCAGGGGGGAGCTTTCTTT. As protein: CASSFHSQGGAFF.

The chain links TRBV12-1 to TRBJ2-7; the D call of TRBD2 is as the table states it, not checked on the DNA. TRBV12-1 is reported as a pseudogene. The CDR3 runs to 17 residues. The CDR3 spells CASRLRSDGGLSYEQYF. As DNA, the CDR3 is TGTGCCAGCAGACTTCGCTCGGATGGAGGACTCTCCTACGAGCAGTACTTC.

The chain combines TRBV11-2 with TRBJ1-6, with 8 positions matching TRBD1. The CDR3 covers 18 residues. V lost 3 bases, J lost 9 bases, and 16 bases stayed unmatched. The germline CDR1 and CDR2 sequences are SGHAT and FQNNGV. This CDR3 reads CASSFNPPADREGSPLHF. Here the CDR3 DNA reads TGTGCCAGCAGCTTTAACCCCCCCGCGGACAGGGAAGGTTCACCCCTCCACTTT.

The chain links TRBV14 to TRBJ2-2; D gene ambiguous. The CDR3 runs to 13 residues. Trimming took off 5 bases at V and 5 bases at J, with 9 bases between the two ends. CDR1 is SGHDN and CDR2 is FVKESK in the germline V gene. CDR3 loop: CASSARLTGELFF. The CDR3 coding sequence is TGTGCCAGCAGCGCCCGACTTACCGGGGAGCTGTTTTTT.

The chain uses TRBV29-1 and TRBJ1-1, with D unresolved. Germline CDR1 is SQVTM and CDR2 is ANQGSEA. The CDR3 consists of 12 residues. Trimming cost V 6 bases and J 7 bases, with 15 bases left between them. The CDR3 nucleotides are TGCAGCGTCGGCCCTAACGGCCTTGAAGCTTTCTTT. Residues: CSVGPNGLEAFF.

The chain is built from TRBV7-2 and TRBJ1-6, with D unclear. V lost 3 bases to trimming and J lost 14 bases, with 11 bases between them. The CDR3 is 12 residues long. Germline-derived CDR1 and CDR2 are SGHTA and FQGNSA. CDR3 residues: CASSFEPLALHF. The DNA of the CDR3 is TGTGCCAGCAGCTTTGAGCCTCTAGCCCTCCACTTT.

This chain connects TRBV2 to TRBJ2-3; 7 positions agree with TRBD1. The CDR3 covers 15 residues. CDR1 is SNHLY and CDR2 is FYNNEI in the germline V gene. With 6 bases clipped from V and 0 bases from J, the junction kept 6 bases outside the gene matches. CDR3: CASRETGHSTDTQYF. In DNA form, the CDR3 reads TGTGCCAGCAGGGAGACAGGGCATAGCACAGATACGCAGTATTTT.

In DNA form, the CDR3 reads TGCGCCAGCAGCTTAGGGGGGAGTCTGTCGGATGAGCAGTTCTTC. This translates into CASSLGGSLSDEQFF. The chain is built from TRBV5-1 and TRBJ2-1; D tentatively reads TRBD1 or TRBD2 (6 bases each). The V end lost 2 bases, the J end lost 8 bases, and 17 bases lay between the germline ends. This CDR3 spans 15 amino acids. The germline V gene has CDR1 SGHRS and CDR2 YFSETQ.

The CDR3 bases are TGTGCCAGCAGCACGACCAACTATGGCTACACCTTC. Encoded protein: CASSTTNYGYTF. V usage is TRBV2 and J usage is TRBJ1-2; D is unresolved. The CDR3 covers 12 residues. The V end was cut by 6 bases, the J end by 2 bases, with 7 bases between. In germline, CDR1 is SNHLY, CDR2 FYNNEI.

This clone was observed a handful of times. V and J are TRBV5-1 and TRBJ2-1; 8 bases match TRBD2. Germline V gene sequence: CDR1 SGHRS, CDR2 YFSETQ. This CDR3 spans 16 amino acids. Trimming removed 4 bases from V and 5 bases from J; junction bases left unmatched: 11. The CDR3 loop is CASSNPVAGRNNEQFF. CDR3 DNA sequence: TGCGCCAGCAGCAACCCAGTAGCGGGGCGGAACAATGAGCAGTTCTTC.